Following are 20 T cell receptor beta chains from one sample sequenced in a study of T cell responses to AZD1222 COVID-19 vaccine. Profiling relied on immunoSEQ multiplex PCR, and the TCRdb table lists in-frame clones only, not all of them. The table shows under 150,000 clones, with approximately 90% occurring only once. The sequencing here drew on peripheral blood, taken 28 days after the second AZD1222 dose. These receptors came from an adult who received the AZD1222 COVID-19 vaccine.

The rearrangement joins TRBV10-1 to TRBJ1-5; 12 bases fit TRBD1. The germline V gene has CDR1 WNHNN and CDR2 SYGVQD (reference sequence). The CDR3 covers 14 residues. V was clipped by 6 bases and J by 7 bases; unmatched bases: 4. CDR3: CASRTGTGGQPQHF. In DNA, the CDR3 is TGCGCCAGCAGGACCGGGACAGGGGGCCAGCCCCAGCATTTT.

The chain joins TRBV15 to TRBJ2-5; no definite D call. The CDR3 contains 14 residues. Germline values: CDR1 LNHNV, CDR2 YYDKDF (reference sequence). V was trimmed by 0 bases and J by 4 bases, leaving 9 bases between them. CDR3 sequence: CATSRERRRETQYF. CDR3 coding DNA: TGTGCCACCAGCAGAGAGAGGAGAAGAGAGACCCAGTACTTC.

The chain recombines TRBV4-2 with TRBJ1-1, with 7 bases lining up with TRBD1. J gave up 5 bases and V 3 bases, and 0 bases lay outside the gene matches. The CDR3 has 12 amino acids. The V gene's germline CDR1 is LGHNA and CDR2 YNFKEQ. The CDR3 is CASSQTGTEAFF. CDR3 sequence (DNA): TGTGCCAGCAGCCAGACAGGGACTGAAGCTTTCTTT.

The chain joins TRBV7-8 to TRBJ2-7; D possibly uses TRBD1 or TRBD2 (5 bases each). Germline V CDR1 and CDR2: SGHVS, FQNEAQ. Trimming pared 0 bases from V and 6 bases from J, leaving 9 bases between. This CDR3 spans 13 amino acids. The CDR3 bases are TGTGCCAGCAGCTTAGCGGGGACGGGCGAGCAGTACTTC. It specifies CASSLAGTGEQYF.

The chain links TRBV7-2 to TRBJ1-1, with 8 bases aligning to TRBD1. Germline V gene data show CDR1 as SGHTA and CDR2 as FQGNSA. CDR3 length equals 14 residues. J lost 5 bases, V lost 4 bases, and 6 bases had no gene match. The CDR3 reads CASSSVGQGTEAFF. The CDR3 DNA follows: TGTGCCAGCAGCTCCGTCGGACAGGGTACTGAAGCTTTCTTT.

A few counts support this clone. The chain combines TRBV13 with TRBJ1-3; D unresolved. Germline loops: CDR1 PRHDT, CDR2 FYEKMQ (reference sequence). V was pared by 5 bases and J by 5 bases, with 16 bases between. This CDR3 spans 15 amino acids. Written as DNA, the CDR3 is TGTGCCAGCAGCGGCGGGATCCCGATTAGAAACACCATATATTTT. It encodes CASSGGIPIRNTIYF.

V usage is TRBV10-1 and J usage is TRBJ2-7; D is ambiguous. Germline V gene sequence: CDR1 WNHNN, CDR2 SYGVQD (reference sequence). The CDR3 is 12 residues long. V lost 2 bases to trimming and J lost 9 bases, with 11 bases between them. CDR3 amino acids: CASSEIGRGQYF. As DNA, the CDR3 is TGCGCCAGCAGTGAGATCGGACGAGGGCAGTACTTC.

The chain links TRBV5-4 to TRBJ2-7; weak D call: TRBD2 (6 bases). Trimming removed 2 bases from V and 5 bases from J, with 17 bases in between. The V gene's germline CDR1 is SGHNT and CDR2 YYREEE (reference sequence). The CDR3 runs 15 residues. As DNA, the CDR3 is TGTGCCAGCAGCTTAAGAGCGGCAGCGGGCCACGAGCAGTACTTC. The encoded protein is CASSLRAAAGHEQYF.

The chain couples TRBV18 to TRBJ1-2; 8 bases fit TRBD1. This CDR3 comprises 15 residues. The V segment lost 5 bases and the J segment 2 bases; nucleotides outside the gene matches: 7. CDR1 and CDR2 from the germline V gene are KGHSH and LQKENI. The CDR3 sequence: CASSTNRDRNYGYTF. Written as DNA, the CDR3 is TGTGCCAGCTCAACTAACCGGGACAGGAACTATGGCTACACCTTC.

The chain uses TRBV7-2 and TRBJ1-1; D call uncertain. The V end lost 2 bases, the J end lost 2 bases, and 9 bases lay between the germline ends. Germline CDR1 and CDR2: SGHTA and FQGNSA. This CDR3 contains 14 residues. The CDR3 loop is CASSLFTANTEAFF. The CDR3 nucleotides read TGTGCCAGCAGCTTATTCACAGCTAACACTGAAGCTTTCTTT.

The chain is built from TRBV6-5 and TRBJ2-1, with 16 bases aligning to TRBD2. CDR3 length: 15 amino acids. J lost 8 bases, V lost 2 bases, and 0 bases had no gene match. Germline V gene sequence: CDR1 MNHEY, CDR2 SVGAGI. The CDR3 nucleotides are TGTGCCAGCAGTTACGGGACTAGCGGGAGGGATGAGCAGTTCTTC. Protein sequence: CASSYGTSGRDEQFF.

This chain joins TRBV7-2 and TRBJ1-1; no clear D gene. V was cut by 8 bases and J by 5 bases, with 15 bases left in between. CDR3 length equals 13 residues. Germline V gene sequence: CDR1 SGHTA, CDR2 FQGNSA. The CDR3 reads CASLSHTGTEAFF. The CDR3 nucleotides are TGTGCCAGCCTGAGCCATACGGGGACTGAAGCTTTCTTT.

The chain links TRBV5-1 to TRBJ1-1; D gene ambiguous. The CDR3 length is 16 residues. Germline V gives CDR1 SGHRS, CDR2 YFSETQ. The V gene lost 0 bases and the J gene lost 5 bases, with 17 bases spanning the gap. The CDR3 loop is CASSLARTIRETEAFF. CDR3 DNA: TGCGCCAGCAGCTTGGCTCGTACGATAAGGGAGACTGAAGCTTTCTTT.

This CDR3 reads CAWGQTYNSPLHF. In nucleotides, the CDR3 is TGTGCCTGGGGACAGACTTATAATTCACCCCTCCACTTT. V usage is TRBV30 and J usage is TRBJ1-6; perhaps TRBD1 as D (6 bases). The CDR3 runs 13 residues. CDR1 GTSNPN and CDR2 SVGIG come from the germline V gene (reference sequence). The V end was cut by 5 bases, the J end by 4 bases, with 9 bases between. The full variable domain, completed using reference TRBV30 and TRBJ1-6, is SQTIHQWPATLVQPVGSPLSLECTVEGTSNPNLYWYRQAAGRGLQLLFYSVGIGQISSEVPQNLSASRPQDRQFILSSKKLLLSDSGFYLCAWGQTYNSPLHFGNGTRLTVT.

The gene calls are TRBV30 and TRBJ2-1, with 8 bases fitting TRBD2. Looked up from germline, CDR1 is GTSNPN and CDR2 is SVGIG (reference sequence). This CDR3 has 13 amino acids. The J segment lost 7 bases and the V segment lost 1 base, leaving 3 bases of the junction unmatched. Here the CDR3 DNA reads TGTGCCTGGAGTGGGGGACTAGATAATGAGCAGTTCTTC. It encodes CAWSGGLDNEQFF.

This chain connects TRBV20-1 to TRBJ1-1, with 8 bases fitting TRBD1. The CDR3 loop spans 11 amino acids. The ends lost 5 bases at V and 11 bases at J; junction bases unmatched: 7. The germline CDR1 and CDR2 sequences are DFQATT and SNEGSKA (reference sequence). In DNA, the CDR3 is TGCAGTGCTCGGTCAGGGGGCTGGGCTTTCTTT. This gives the protein CSARSGGWAFF.

The rearrangement joins TRBV28 to TRBJ2-1; D unclear. The V gene lost 2 bases and the J gene lost 12 bases, with 8 bases spanning the gap. The CDR3 runs 11 residues. CDR1 and CDR2 from the germline V gene are MDHEN and SYDVKM. The DNA of the CDR3 is TGTGCCAGCAGTTTACTCCAGCTGCAGTTCTTC. It encodes CASSLLQLQFF.

The chain carries TRBV11-2 and TRBJ1-2; no firm D call. The V gene lost 5 bases and the J gene lost 0 bases, with 10 bases spanning the gap. CDR1 is SGHAT, CDR2 FQNNGV, per germline. The CDR3 length is 14 residues. CDR3 DNA: TGTGCCAGCAGCCCCCGGGAAGCTAACTATGGCTACACCTTC. Translating gives CASSPREANYGYTF.

The rearrangement links TRBV29-1 to TRBJ1-1; D unclear. There are 14 residues in the CDR3. V lost 5 bases, J lost 2 bases, and 15 bases lay in between. Germline CDR1 reads SQVTM; CDR2 reads ANQGSEA. CDR3 in DNA: TGCAGCGTTCATGGGGAACCGCTTAACACTGAAGCTTTCTTT. It yields the protein CSVHGEPLNTEAFF.

The chain has TRBV10-1 and TRBJ2-3, with 11 bases aligning to TRBD2. V dropped 6 bases and J dropped 3; count of bases not matched to a gene: 5. The CDR3 has 15 residues. Germline V gene sequence: CDR1 WNHNN, CDR2 SYGVQD (reference sequence). CDR3 DNA sequence: TGCGCCAGCAGCCAAGTAGCGGGGGGGACAGATACGCAGTATTTT. This gives the protein CASSQVAGGTDTQYF.